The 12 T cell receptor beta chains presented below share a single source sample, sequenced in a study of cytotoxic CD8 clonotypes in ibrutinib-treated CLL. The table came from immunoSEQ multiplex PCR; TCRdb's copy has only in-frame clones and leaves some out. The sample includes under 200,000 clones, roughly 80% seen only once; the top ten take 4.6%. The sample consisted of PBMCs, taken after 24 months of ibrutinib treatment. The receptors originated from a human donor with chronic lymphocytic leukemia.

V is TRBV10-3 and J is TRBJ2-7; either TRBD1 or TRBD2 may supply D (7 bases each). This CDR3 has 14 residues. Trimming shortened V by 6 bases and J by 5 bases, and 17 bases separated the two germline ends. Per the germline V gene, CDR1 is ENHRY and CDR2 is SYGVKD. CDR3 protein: CAISRQGGADEQYF. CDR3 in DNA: TGTGCCATCAGCAGACAGGGAGGGGCAGACGAGCAGTACTTC.

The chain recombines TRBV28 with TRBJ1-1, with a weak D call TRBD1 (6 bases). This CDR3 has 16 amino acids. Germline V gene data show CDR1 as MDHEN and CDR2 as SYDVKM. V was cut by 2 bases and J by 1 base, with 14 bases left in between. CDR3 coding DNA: TGTGCCAGCAGTTTACGGACAGATTTTCCGAACACTGAAGCTTTCTTT. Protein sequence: CASSLRTDFPNTEAFF.

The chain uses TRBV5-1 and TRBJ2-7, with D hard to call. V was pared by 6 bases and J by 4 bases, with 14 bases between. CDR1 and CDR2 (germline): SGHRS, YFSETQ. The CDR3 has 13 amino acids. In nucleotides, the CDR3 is TGCGCCAGCACCTCGCTGCAGGCATACGAGCAGTACTTC. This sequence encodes CASTSLQAYEQYF.

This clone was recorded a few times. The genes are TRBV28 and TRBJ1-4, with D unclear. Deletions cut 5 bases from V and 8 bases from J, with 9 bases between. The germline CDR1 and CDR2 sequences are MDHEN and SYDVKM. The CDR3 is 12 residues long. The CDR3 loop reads CASSPRLEKLFF. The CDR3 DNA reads TGTGCCAGCAGTCCGAGGCTGGAAAAACTGTTTTTT.

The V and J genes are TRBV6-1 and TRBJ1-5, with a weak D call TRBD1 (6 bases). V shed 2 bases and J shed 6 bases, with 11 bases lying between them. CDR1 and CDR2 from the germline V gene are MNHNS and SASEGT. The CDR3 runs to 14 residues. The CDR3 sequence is CASSESGGGQPQHF. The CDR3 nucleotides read TGTGCCAGCAGTGAATCGGGAGGGGGTCAGCCCCAGCATTTT.

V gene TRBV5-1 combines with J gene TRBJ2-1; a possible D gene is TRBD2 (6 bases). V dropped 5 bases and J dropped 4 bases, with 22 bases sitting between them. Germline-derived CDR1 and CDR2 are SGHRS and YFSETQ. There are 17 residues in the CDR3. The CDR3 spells CASRPASRAGTYNEQFF. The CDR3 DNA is TGCGCCAGCAGGCCGGCCTCCAGGGCGGGGACTTACAATGAGCAGTTCTTC.

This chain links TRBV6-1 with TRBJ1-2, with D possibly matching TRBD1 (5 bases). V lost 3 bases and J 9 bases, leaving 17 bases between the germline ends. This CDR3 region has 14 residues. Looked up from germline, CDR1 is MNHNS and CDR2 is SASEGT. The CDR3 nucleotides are TGTGCCAGCAGTGAGGGATCAGGGTCAATCAGCTACACCTTC. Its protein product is CASSEGSGSISYTF.

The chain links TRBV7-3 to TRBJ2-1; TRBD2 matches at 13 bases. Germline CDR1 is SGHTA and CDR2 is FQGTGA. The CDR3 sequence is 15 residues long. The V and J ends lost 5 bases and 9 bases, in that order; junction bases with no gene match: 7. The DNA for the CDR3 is TGTGCCAGCAGCCCCGGGACTAGCGGGGACAGTGAGCAGTTCTTC. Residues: CASSPGTSGDSEQFF.

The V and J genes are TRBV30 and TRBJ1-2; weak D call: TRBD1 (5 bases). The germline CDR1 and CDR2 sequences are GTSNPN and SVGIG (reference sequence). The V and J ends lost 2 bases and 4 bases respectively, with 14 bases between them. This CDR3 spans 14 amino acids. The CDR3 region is CAWSIPGVGYGYTF. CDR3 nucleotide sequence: TGTGCCTGGAGTATACCGGGGGTGGGCTATGGCTACACCTTC.

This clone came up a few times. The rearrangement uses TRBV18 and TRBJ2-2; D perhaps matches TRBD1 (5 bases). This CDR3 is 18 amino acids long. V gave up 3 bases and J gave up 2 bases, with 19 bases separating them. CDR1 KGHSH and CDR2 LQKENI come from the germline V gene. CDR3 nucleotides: TGTGCCAGCTCACCTACCCCCGCCCGACAGCGAAACACCGGGGAGCTGTTTTTT. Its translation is CASSPTPARQRNTGELFF.

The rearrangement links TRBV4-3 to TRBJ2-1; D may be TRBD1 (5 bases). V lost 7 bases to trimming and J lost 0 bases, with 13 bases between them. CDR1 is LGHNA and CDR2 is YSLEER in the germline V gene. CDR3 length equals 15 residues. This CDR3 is CASTPDKSSYNEQFF. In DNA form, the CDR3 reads TGCGCCAGCACCCCGGACAAGAGCTCCTACAATGAGCAGTTCTTC.

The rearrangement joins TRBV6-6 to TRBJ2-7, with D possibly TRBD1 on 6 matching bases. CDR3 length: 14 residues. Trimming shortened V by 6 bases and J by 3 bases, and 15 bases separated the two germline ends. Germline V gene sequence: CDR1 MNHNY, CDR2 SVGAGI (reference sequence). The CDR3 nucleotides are TGTGCCAGCAGGGCCTCGGGACAAAACTACGAGCAGTACTTC. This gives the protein CASRASGQNYEQYF.